This T cell receptor (beta chain) was sequenced during a study of blood T cell repertoires in COVID-19. TCRdb's copy holds only in-frame clones and misses some; the assay was immunoSEQ multiplex PCR. The table lists some 220,000 clones, 88% of them singletons. V lost 5 bases and J 1 base, leaving 12 bases between the germline ends. The CDR3 is made up of 15 amino acids. Germline values: CDR1 PRHDT, CDR2 FYEKMQ (reference sequence). V and J are TRBV13 and TRBJ1-3; D might be TRBD1 (6 bases). This TCR was recovered from a woman aged 25-40 years who had recovered from COVID-19. The sample was PBMCs or T cells enriched from blood (not recorded which). CDR3 bases: TGTGCCAGCAGCCAGGGACATCCGTCTGGAAACACCATATATTTT. This gives the protein CASSQGHPSGNTIYF.